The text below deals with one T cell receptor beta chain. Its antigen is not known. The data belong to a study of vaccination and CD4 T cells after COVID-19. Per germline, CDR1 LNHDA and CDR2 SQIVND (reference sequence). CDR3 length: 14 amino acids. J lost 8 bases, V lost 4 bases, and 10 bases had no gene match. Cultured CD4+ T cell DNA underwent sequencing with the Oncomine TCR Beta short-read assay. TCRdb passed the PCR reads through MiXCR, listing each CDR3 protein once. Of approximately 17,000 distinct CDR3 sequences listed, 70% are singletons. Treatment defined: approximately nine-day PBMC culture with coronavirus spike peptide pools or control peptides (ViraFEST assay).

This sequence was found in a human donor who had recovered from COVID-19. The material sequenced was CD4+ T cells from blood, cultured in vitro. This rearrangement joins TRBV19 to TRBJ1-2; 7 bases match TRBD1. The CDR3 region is CASSRQGLTAGYTF. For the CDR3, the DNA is TGTGCCAGTAGTAGACAGGGCCTCACCGCAGGCTACACCTTC.